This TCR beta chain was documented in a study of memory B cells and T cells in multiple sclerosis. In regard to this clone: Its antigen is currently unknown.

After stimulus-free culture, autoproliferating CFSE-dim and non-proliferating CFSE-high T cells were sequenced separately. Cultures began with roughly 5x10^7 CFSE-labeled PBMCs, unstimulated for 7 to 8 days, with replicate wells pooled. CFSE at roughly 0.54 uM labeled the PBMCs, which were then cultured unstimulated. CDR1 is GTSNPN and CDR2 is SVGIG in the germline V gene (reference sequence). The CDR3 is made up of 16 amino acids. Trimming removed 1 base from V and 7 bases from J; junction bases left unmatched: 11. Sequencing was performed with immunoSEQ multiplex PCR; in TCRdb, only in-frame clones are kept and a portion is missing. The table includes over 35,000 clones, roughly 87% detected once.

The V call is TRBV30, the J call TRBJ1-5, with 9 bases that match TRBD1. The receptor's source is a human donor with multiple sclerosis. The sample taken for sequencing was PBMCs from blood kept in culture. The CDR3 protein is CAWSGGTGSVHQPQHF. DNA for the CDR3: TGTGCCTGGAGTGGCGGGACAGGGAGTGTTCACCAGCCCCAGCATTTT.